The T cell receptor (beta chain) described here comes from a study of cytomegalovirus exposure and HLA in healthy donors. Germline V lookup: CDR1 SGHTA, CDR2 FQGTGA. Trimming stripped 2 bases from V and 4 bases from J, with 6 bases between. The CDR3 length is 13 residues. In the case of this clone: Its antigen is not known.

Study-level results: In a later analysis, compared with equally common non-associated chains, HLA-associated beta chains were more expanded. In an earlier analysis, productive rearrangement rates for most beta V segments clustered near 87% or 30%. Later on, an analysis found that several of the most significant clusters appeared to be linked to common viral pathogens, which included parvovirus B19.

PCR primers comprised 60 Vbeta and 13 Jbeta primers. TCRdb keeps only in-frame clones here, not all; method: immunoSEQ multiplex PCR. Here the sample spans about 140,000 clones, less than 80% being singletons. This receptor was obtained from a woman aged 50 to 60 in good health and CMV-seropositive. The sequenced material came from PBMCs. This chain joins TRBV7-3 and TRBJ2-1, with a possible D match to TRBD1 (5 bases). CDR3 amino acids: CASSLGQYNEQFF. The CDR3 nucleotides are TGTGCCAGCAGCTTAGGACAATACAATGAGCAGTTCTTC.